This paragraph covers one TCR beta chain sequence. Its antigen remains unknown. The sample belongs to a study of radiotherapy plus CTLA-4 blockade in lung cancer. This CDR3 is built from 17 residues. The V gene end was trimmed by 4 bases and the J gene end by 2 bases; junction bases not matched to a gene: 7. CDR1 and CDR2 from the germline V gene are LNHDA and SQIVND (reference sequence). Some clones are missing from TCRdb's copy, which holds only in-frame ones; the method was immunoSEQ multiplex PCR. The sample holds some 100,000 clones; about 77% are singletons and the top ten take approximately 5.5%. Points from the study as a whole: In blood, TCR clones derived from the tumor expanded after radiotherapy plus ipilimumab.

Receiving focal radiation plus CTLA-4 blockade with ipilimumab were patients who had chemo-refractory metastatic non-small-cell lung cancer. This sequence joins TRBV19 and TRBJ2-2, with TRBD1 matching 10 bases. The sample here was peripheral blood, taken from a patient treated with radiotherapy plus ipilimumab. This sequence originates from a human donor with non-small cell lung cancer who had a partial response to radiotherapy plus ipilimumab. CDR3 nucleotide sequence: TGTGCCAGTAGTACCGAGACAGGGGGCTCCAACACCGGGGAGCTGTTTTTT. Its translation is CASSTETGGSNTGELFF. Drawing the rest from reference TRBV19 and TRBJ2-2, the complete variable domain is DGGITQSPKYLFRKEGQNVTLSCEQNLNHDAMYWYRQDPGQGLRLIYYSQIVNDFQKGDIAEGYSVSREKKESFPLTVTSAQKNPTAFYLCASSTETGGSNTGELFFGEGSRLTVL.